This TCR beta chain was recorded in a study of shared clonotypes between healthy human individuals. In the study overall: Per donor, CD8 memory used one plate, CD8 naive used two, CD4 memory used three and CD4 naive used three. Study findings and constraints: Donor clonotype sharing was expected to depend on sequencing depth. Richness estimates generally favored naive over memory subsets.

In germline, CDR1 is SGHNT, CDR2 YYREEE (reference sequence). The CDR3 spans 14 residues. V was shortened by 2 bases and J by 0 bases, with 9 bases between the two germline ends. Naivety among CD8 cells was defined by CD45RO negativity and positive CCR7 selection, thereby excluding terminally differentiated effector memory CD45RA+ cells. The study drew all its donors from Caucasian adults living in Nashville, Tennessee. Concerning this clone itself: The antigen is unknown.

Profiled with immunoSEQ multiplex PCR; TCRdb holds only in-frame clones, not every one. The sample gives around 2,000,000 clones, about 95% of which show up once; approximately 1.2% is in the top ten. V gene TRBV5-4 combines with J gene TRBJ2-7; tentative D call: TRBD1 (5 bases). The receptor was derived from a man in his late teens or twenties in good health. The material sequenced was naive CD8+ T cells sorted from blood. The CDR3 region is CASSFSGISYEQYF. The CDR3 nucleotides read TGTGCCAGCAGCTTCTCAGGGATCTCCTACGAGCAGTACTTC.